This TCR beta chain was sequenced in a study of beta chain features in type 1 diabetes. Study results and caveats: Shorter TCRB CDR3s, moderately but significantly so, were found in Type 1 diabetes patients in all four CD4+ subsets.

Comments on this clone: What it binds is not known.

Expressed TCRB transcripts were sequenced after all isolated RNA was converted to cDNA. The assay was immunoSEQ multiplex PCR, and TCRdb's table has in-frame clones only and misses some. The data hold roughly 700,000 clones, with roughly 12% observed a single time. Every participating donor gave one draw, a heparinised blood sample averaging roughly 0.12 L. The purity of all sorted populations exceeded 95%. In germline, CDR1 is SNHLY, CDR2 FYNNEI. V dropped 9 bases and J dropped 5 bases, with 13 bases sitting between them. The CDR3 is made up of 12 amino acids. Sequenced input: naive CD4+ T cells from blood. The chain links TRBV2 to TRBJ2-5; D gene unclear. The origin of this receptor is a man aged 18 to 29 with type 1 diabetes. The CDR3 nucleotides are TGTGCCAGGAAGACGGGTGCTGAGACCCAGTACTTC. The encoded protein is CARKTGAETQYF.